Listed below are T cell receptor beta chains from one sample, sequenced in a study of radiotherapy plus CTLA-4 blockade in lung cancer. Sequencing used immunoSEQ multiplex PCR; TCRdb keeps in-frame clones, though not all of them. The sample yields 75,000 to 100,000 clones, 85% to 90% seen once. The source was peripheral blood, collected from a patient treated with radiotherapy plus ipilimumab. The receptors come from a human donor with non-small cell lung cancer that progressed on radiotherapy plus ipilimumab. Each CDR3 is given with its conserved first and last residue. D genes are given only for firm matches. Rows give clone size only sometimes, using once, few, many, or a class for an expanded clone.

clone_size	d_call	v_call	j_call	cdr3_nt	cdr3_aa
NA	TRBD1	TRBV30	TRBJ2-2	TGTGCCTGGAGTAGACAGGGGAGCACCGGGGAGCTGTTTTTT	CAWSRQGSTGELFF
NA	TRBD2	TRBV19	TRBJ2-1	TGTGCCAGTAGTTTCTTAGCGGGAGTGGTCCCCAATGAGCAGTTCTTC	CASSFLAGVVPNEQFF
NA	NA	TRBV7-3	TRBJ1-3	TGTGCCAGCAGCTTAACGGGGGGGTCGTCCGGAAACACCATATATTTT	CASSLTGGSSGNTIYF
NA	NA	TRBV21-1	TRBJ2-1	TGTGCCAGCAGCAAAAGGGTCGTGGAAGGGACAGGGCCCTACAATGAGCAGTTCTTC	CASSKRVVEGTGPYNEQFF
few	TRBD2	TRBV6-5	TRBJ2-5	TGTGCCAGCGGTGGACTAGCGGCCTTTGGGGAGACCCAGTACTTC	CASGGLAAFGETQYF
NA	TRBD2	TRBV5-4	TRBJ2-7	TGTGCCAGCAGCTTGGCTTCGCGGGGGGTGTACGAGCAGTACTTC	CASSLASRGVYEQYF
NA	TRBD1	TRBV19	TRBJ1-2	TGTGCCAGTAATCCCGGACAGGCGCGGGGCTACACCTTC	CASNPGQARGYTF
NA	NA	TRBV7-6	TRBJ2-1	TGTGCCAGCAGCATAGCCCTTCCCGGAGAGCAGTTCTTC	CASSIALPGEQFF
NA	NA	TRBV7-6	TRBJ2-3	TGTGCCAGCAGCTCAAGAAGCCAAGAGGGGCAGATTGTGGATACGCAGTATTTT	CASSSRSQEGQIVDTQYF
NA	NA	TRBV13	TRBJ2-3	TGTGCCAGCAGCTTAATACAGGTTGGAGATACGCAGTATTTT	CASSLIQVGDTQYF
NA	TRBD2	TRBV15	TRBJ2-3	TGTGCCACCAGCAACCTAGCGGGACGCACAGATACGCAGTATTTT	CATSNLAGRTDTQYF
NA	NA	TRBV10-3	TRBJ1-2	TGTGCCATCAGTGAGGGAGGGCAGAGTCCTAACTATGGCTACACCTTC	CAISEGGQSPNYGYTF
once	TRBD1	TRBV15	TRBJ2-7	TGTGCCACCAGCAGAGTGACCACAGGGGACGAGCAGTACTTC	CATSRVTTGDEQYF
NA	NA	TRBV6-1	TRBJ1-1	TGTGCCAGCAGTGAAGTGGTAGGCGTAGGGAACACTGAAGCTTTCTTT	CASSEVVGVGNTEAFF
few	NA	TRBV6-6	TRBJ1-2	TGTGCCAGCAATGCTAACTATGGCTACACCTTC	CASNANYGYTF
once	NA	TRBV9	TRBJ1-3	TGTGCCAGCAGCGGAGTAAGTCCCTCTTCTGGAAACACCATATATTTT	CASSGVSPSSGNTIYF
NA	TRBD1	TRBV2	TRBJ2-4	TGTGCCAGCATGATTGGCAGGGGGCTTGAAAACATTCAGTACTTC	CASMIGRGLENIQYF
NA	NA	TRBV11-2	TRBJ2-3	TGTGCCAGCAGCTTAGCTGGGGGTAACACAGATACGCAGTATTTT	CASSLAGGNTDTQYF
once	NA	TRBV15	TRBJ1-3	TGTGCCACCAGTAGGCGACAGCCTGGAAACACCATATATTTT	CATSRRQPGNTIYF
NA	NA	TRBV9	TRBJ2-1	TGTGCCAGCAGCCCTCACTCAAGGACTAAAGGCGATGAGCAGTTCTTC	CASSPHSRTKGDEQFF
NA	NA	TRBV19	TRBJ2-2	TGTGCCAGTAGGCAGGGTGGAACGAACACCGGGGAGCTGTTTTTT	CASRQGGTNTGELFF
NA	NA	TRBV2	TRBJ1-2	TGTGCCAGCAGATTAAGGACAGCGAACTATGGCTACACCTTC	CASRLRTANYGYTF
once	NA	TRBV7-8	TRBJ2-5	TGTGCCAGCAGCTTAGTTGCCGAGACCCAGTACTTC	CASSLVAETQYF
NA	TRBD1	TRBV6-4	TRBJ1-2	TGTGCCAGCAGTGGAGATCGGGACAGGGAAGGGGGCTACACCTTC	CASSGDRDREGGYTF
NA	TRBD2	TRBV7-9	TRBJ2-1	TGTGCCAGCAGCCCACGCCTAGCGGACTCCTACAATGAGCAGTTCTTC	CASSPRLADSYNEQFF
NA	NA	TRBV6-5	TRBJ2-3	TGTGCCAGCACCGTAAAAGGGGCCGGGACGCAGTATTTT	CASTVKGAGTQYF
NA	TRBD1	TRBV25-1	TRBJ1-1	TGTGCCAGCAGCGCGCGGACAGGGGGTTGGACTGAAGCTTTCTTT	CASSARTGGWTEAFF
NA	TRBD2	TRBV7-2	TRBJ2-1	TGTGCCAGCAGGTCTCCCGGTCTAGCGGGAGGAAACAATGAGCAGTTCTTC	CASRSPGLAGGNNEQFF
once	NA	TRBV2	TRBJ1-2	TGTGCCAGCAGTGACCGATCGCGGGGCTACACCTTC	CASSDRSRGYTF
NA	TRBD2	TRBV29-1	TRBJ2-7	TGCAGCGTTGAAGACATGACTAGCGGGAGATCCTACGAGCAGTACTTC	CSVEDMTSGRSYEQYF
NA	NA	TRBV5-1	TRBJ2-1	TGCGCCAGCAGCCCTGGGACGCTGCACAATGAGCAGTTCTTC	CASSPGTLHNEQFF
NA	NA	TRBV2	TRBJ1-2	TGTGCCAGCATCAGAGGGAACTATGGCTACACCTTC	CASIRGNYGYTF
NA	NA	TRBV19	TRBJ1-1	TGTGCCAGTAAACGAGCCAGCACTGAAGCTTTCTTT	CASKRASTEAFF
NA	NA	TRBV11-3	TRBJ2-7	TGTGCCAGCAGCCCGTGGACAGCCACCTACGAGCAGTACTTC	CASSPWTATYEQYF
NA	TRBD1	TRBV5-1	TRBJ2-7	TGCGCCAGCAGCCCGGGACAGGTTCAAGAGCAGTACTTC	CASSPGQVQEQYF
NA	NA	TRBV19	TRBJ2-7	TGTGCCAGTAGTATTAGGGTTGTCGGGACCTACGAGCAGTACTTC	CASSIRVVGTYEQYF
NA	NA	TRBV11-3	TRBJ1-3	TGTGCCACCCGAGGGGCCGGAAACACCATATATTTT	CATRGAGNTIYF
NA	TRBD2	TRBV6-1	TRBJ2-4	TGTGCCAGCACCCCGTCGGTGGCGGGGGACATTCAGTACTTC	CASTPSVAGDIQYF
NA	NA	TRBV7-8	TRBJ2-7	TGTGCCAGCAGCCCCCTAGAGGGGTTATCCTACGAGCAGTACTTC	CASSPLEGLSYEQYF
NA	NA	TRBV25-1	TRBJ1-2	TGTGCCAGCAGTGATAACCTGGGGGTCGGCTATGGCTACACCTTC	CASSDNLGVGYGYTF
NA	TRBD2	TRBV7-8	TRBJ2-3	TGTGCCAGCAGCTTATTAGGGAGGGCCTCAGATACGCAGTATTTT	CASSLLGRASDTQYF
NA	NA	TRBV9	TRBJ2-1	TGTGCCAGCAGCCGCGGGTTCGGCTACAATGAGCAGTTCTTC	CASSRGFGYNEQFF
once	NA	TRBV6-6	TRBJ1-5	TGTGCCAGCGGACTGGGCAGGGCCAATCAGCCCCAGCATTTT	CASGLGRANQPQHF
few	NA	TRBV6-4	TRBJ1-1	TGTGCCAGCAGTGACGAATGGAACACTGAAGCTTTCTTT	CASSDEWNTEAFF
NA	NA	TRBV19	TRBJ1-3	TGTGCCAGTAGCCGAGCAGGTTCTGGAAACACCATATATTTT	CASSRAGSGNTIYF
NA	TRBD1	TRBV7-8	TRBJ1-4	TGTGCCAGCAGCCGGACAGGGGCGGGTAATGAAAAACTGTTTTTT	CASSRTGAGNEKLFF
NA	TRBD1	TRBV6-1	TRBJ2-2	TGTGCCAGCAGGGCCACGACAGGGGGCACCGGGGAGCTGTTTTTT	CASRATTGGTGELFF
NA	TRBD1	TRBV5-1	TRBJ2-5	TGCGCCAGCAGATATGGATCTCAGGGGGCAGGGGAGACCCAGTACTTC	CASRYGSQGAGETQYF
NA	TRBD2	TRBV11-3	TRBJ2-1	TGTGCCAGCAGCTTAGATCTAGCGGGGGATCAGGCCTACAATGAGCAGTTCTTC	CASSLDLAGDQAYNEQFF
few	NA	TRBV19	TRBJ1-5	TGTGCCAGTAGTATCTCGGGGCAGCGCAATCAGCCCCAGCATTTT	CASSISGQRNQPQHF
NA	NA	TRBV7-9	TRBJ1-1	TGTGCCAGCAGCCGAGGGGATGCGAACACTGAAGCTTTCTTT	CASSRGDANTEAFF
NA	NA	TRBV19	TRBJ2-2	TGTGCCAGTAGTACCCTTCAGACAGGCACCGGGGAGCTGTTTTTT	CASSTLQTGTGELFF
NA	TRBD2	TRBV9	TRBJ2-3	TGTGCCAGCAGCGCCGGGACTAGCGCAACGGGTACAGATACGCAGTATTTT	CASSAGTSATGTDTQYF
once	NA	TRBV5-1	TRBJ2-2	TGCGCCAGCAACCCCGGGACGGTGAACACCGGGGAGCTGTTTTTT	CASNPGTVNTGELFF